The next 20 T cell receptor beta chains were all read from a single sample in a study of T cell changes during pregnancy in multiple sclerosis. Assay: immunoSEQ multiplex PCR; the TCRdb copy retains only in-frame clones and omits some. Of under 50,000 clones listed, approximately 90% are singletons. The specimen was CD8+ T cells from peripheral blood mononuclear cells, collected in the second trimester of pregnancy. These receptor sequences come from a female donor with multiple sclerosis, enrolled in a pregnancy study.

The rearrangement links TRBV9 to TRBJ2-1; TRBD1 matches at 7 bases. In germline, CDR1 is SGDLS, CDR2 YYNGEE. CDR3 length: 15 residues. The ends lost 0 bases at V and 4 bases at J; junction bases unmatched: 4. The CDR3 spells CASSVGRQGYNEQFF. The CDR3 DNA sequence: TGTGCCAGCAGCGTAGGGCGACAGGGTTACAATGAGCAGTTCTTC.

The chain joins TRBV4-2 to TRBJ1-1; 8 nucleotides align to TRBD1. The germline V gene encodes CDR1 LGHNA and CDR2 YNFKEQ. This CDR3 is built from 16 residues. V lost 0 bases and J lost 0; bases outside the gene matches: 3. The CDR3 loop reads CASSQEDRAMNTEAFF. CDR3 sequence (DNA): TGTGCCAGCAGCCAAGAGGACAGGGCTATGAACACTGAAGCTTTCTTT.

The CDR3 sequence: CASSEVGQGPVSGANVLTF. CDR3 in DNA: TGTGCCAGCAGCGAAGTAGGACAGGGGCCGGTGTCTGGGGCCAACGTCCTGACTTTC. The chain combines TRBV5-6 with TRBJ2-6; the match to TRBD1 covers 9 bases. The CDR3 consists of 19 residues. The germline V gene encodes CDR1 SGHDT and CDR2 YYEEEE. The junction had 12 bases not matched to a gene; V was cut back by 4 bases and J by 1 base.

The CDR3 loop is CASRRGFSRGENEKLFF. In DNA, the CDR3 is TGCGCCAGCAGGAGAGGATTTAGCAGGGGGGAAAATGAAAAACTGTTTTTT. The J gene is TRBJ1-4, the V gene TRBV23-1; 7 bases are a match to TRBD1. TRBV23-1 is an ORF, with its function uncertain. This CDR3 comprises 17 residues. Trimming cost V 6 bases and J 5 bases; bases outside gene matches: 15.

The chain couples TRBV4-2 to TRBJ1-6; D call uncertain. The length of the CDR3 is 15 residues. CDR1 is LGHNA and CDR2 is YNFKEQ in the germline V gene. V was trimmed by 1 base and J by 7 bases, leaving 11 bases between them. The CDR3 protein is CASSQVSTLNSPLHF. CDR3 DNA sequence: TGTGCCAGCAGCCAAGTGAGCACCTTAAATTCACCCCTCCACTTT.

J is TRBJ2-7 and V is TRBV14, with 9 bases lining up with TRBD2. The CDR3 has 16 residues. The V gene end was trimmed by 5 bases and the J gene end by 2 bases; junction bases not matched to a gene: 10. The germline V gene has CDR1 SGHDN and CDR2 FVKESK. In DNA, the CDR3 is TGTGCCAGCAGCAACATAGCGGGGGCCCCAACCTACGAGCAGTACTTC. Translating gives CASSNIAGAPTYEQYF.

This rearrangement joins TRBV4-1 to TRBJ1-5; TRBD1 matches at 11 bases. CDR3 length: 14 residues. J lost 7 bases, V lost 4 bases, and 3 bases had no gene match. Germline V gene lookup returns CDR1 MGHRA and CDR2 YSYEKL. CDR3 nucleotides: TGCGCCAGCAGCCTCGGGACAGGGGGACAGCCCCAGCATTTT. Translation gives CASSLGTGGQPQHF.

The chain combines TRBV5-5 with TRBJ2-2, with 7 nucleotides matching TRBD1. The CDR3 consists of 17 residues. Germline-derived CDR1 and CDR2 are SGHKS and YYEKEE (reference sequence). The ends lost 1 base at V and 4 bases at J; junction bases unmatched: 10. The CDR3 protein is CASSLSETGQSTGELFF. The CDR3 nucleotides read TGTGCCAGCAGCTTGTCTGAGACAGGGCAGAGCACCGGGGAGCTGTTTTTT.

This clone was recorded once. The chain has TRBV20-1 and TRBJ1-1; D ambiguous. From germline, CDR1 is DFQATT and CDR2 SNEGSKA (reference sequence). The CDR3 is 8 residues long. Trimming cost V 5 bases and J 7 bases, with 2 bases left between them. The CDR3 region has the DNA TGCAGTGCTCTTGAAGCTTTCTTT. Residues: CSALEAFF.

The chain links TRBV9 to TRBJ1-1; 9 bases align to TRBD1. This CDR3 region has 14 residues. Germline trimming cut 2 bases from V and 4 bases from J; bases unmatched to any gene: 3. Germline loops: CDR1 SGDLS, CDR2 YYNGEE. The CDR3 DNA reads TGTGCCAGCAGCGTCGAACAGGGGGCCACTGAAGCTTTCTTT. Encoded protein: CASSVEQGATEAFF.

The chain uses TRBV6-5 and TRBJ2-5; D unclear. With 3 bases removed from V and 4 bases from J, the gap between germline ends came to 15 bases. Germline CDR1 reads MNHEY; CDR2 reads SVGAGI. This CDR3 comprises 15 residues. In DNA, the CDR3 is TGTGCCAGCAGTTATGGTAGGAGTCGGTCAGAGACCCAGTACTTC. It codes for CASSYGRSRSETQYF.

The V and J genes are TRBV27 and TRBJ1-5; 7 nucleotides agree with TRBD1. Losses at the gene ends were 5 bases for V and 6 bases for J; bases not matched to a gene: 7. Germline V gives CDR1 MNHEY, CDR2 SMNVEV (reference sequence). The CDR3 extends over 14 amino acids. CDR3 amino acids: CASSPGTESQPQHF. The DNA for the CDR3 is TGTGCCAGCAGTCCGGGGACAGAGAGTCAGCCCCAGCATTTT.

This clone was seen a few times. The chain uses TRBV11-2 and TRBJ1-6; D uncertain. Germline V gene lookup returns CDR1 SGHAT and CDR2 FQNNGV. V lost 5 bases and J 6 bases, leaving 14 bases between the germline ends. The CDR3 is 15 amino acids. The CDR3 loop is CASSLPGELNSPLHF. The DNA of the CDR3 is TGTGCCAGCAGCCTACCTGGGGAGCTTAATTCACCCCTCCACTTT.

J is TRBJ2-7 and V is TRBV6-5; 9 nucleotides align to TRBD2. The CDR3 loop spans 14 amino acids. V shed 7 bases, J shed 4 bases, and the junction held 8 bases outside the gene matches. CDR1 is MNHEY, CDR2 SVGAGI, per germline. CDR3 bases: TGTGCCAGCACCCCCATGACTAGCGGTTACGAGCAGTACTTC. As protein: CASTPMTSGYEQYF.

The gene calls are TRBV7-9 and TRBJ1-1, with a weak D call TRBD1 (6 bases). The ends were cut back, 4 bases at V and 1 base at J, with 10 bases in the middle. CDR3 length: 14 amino acids. Germline V lookup: CDR1 SEHNR, CDR2 FQNEAQ (reference sequence). The CDR3 bases are TGTGCCAGCAGCTCAGGACAGTCGAACACTGAAGCTTTCTTT. This sequence encodes CASSSGQSNTEAFF.

The chain uses TRBV7-2 and TRBJ2-1; 10 bases match TRBD2. The V segment lost 4 bases and the J segment 10 bases; nucleotides outside the gene matches: 10. This CDR3 is built from 15 residues. CDR1 and CDR2 from the germline V gene are SGHTA and FQGNSA. CDR3 in DNA: TGTGCCAGCAGCTGGAGACTAGCGGGTTGGGGAGAGCAGTTCTTC. Encoded protein: CASSWRLAGWGEQFF.

The rearrangement joins TRBV7-9 to TRBJ1-3, with D maybe TRBD1 (6 bases). Looked up from germline, CDR1 is SEHNR and CDR2 is FQNEAQ (reference sequence). Trimming removed 4 bases at V and 6 bases at J, with 16 bases between. This CDR3 region has 15 residues. The DNA for the CDR3 is TGTGCCAGCAGCTCTTCGACAGGACTCGCAAACACCATATATTTT. It codes for CASSSSTGLANTIYF.

The gene calls are TRBV4-3 and TRBJ2-1; 11 bases map to TRBD2. This CDR3 comprises 15 residues. CDR1 and CDR2 from the germline V gene are LGHNA and YSLEER. V was clipped by 1 base and J by 4 bases; unmatched bases: 0. In nucleotides, the CDR3 is TGCGCCAGCAGCCAAGCTAGCGGGGGGTACAATGAGCAGTTCTTC. Amino acids: CASSQASGGYNEQFF.

The chain links TRBV11-1 to TRBJ2-7; TRBD2 matches 11 bases. This CDR3 region has 18 residues. Germline V lookup: CDR1 SGHAT, CDR2 FQDESV (reference sequence). The trim removed 4 bases at V and 3 bases at J, leaving 14 bases unmatched. CDR3 residues: CASSSGLAGFTSLYEQYF. CDR3 nucleotides: TGTGCCAGCAGCTCCGGACTAGCGGGCTTTACTTCACTCTACGAGCAGTACTTC. The full variable domain, its missing parts supplied by reference TRBV11-1 and TRBJ2-7, is EAEVAQSPRYKITEKSQAVAFWCDPISGHATLYWYRQILGQGPELLVQFQDESVVDDSQLPKDRFSAERLKGVDSTLKIQPAELGDSAMYLCASSSGLAGFTSLYEQYFGPGTRLTVT.

This chain links TRBV5-6 with TRBJ2-4; TRBD2 matches 7 bases. Germline V CDR1 and CDR2: SGHDT, YYEEEE. V trimming: 3 bases; J trimming: 14 bases; junction bases outside the gene matches: 14. This CDR3 contains 14 residues. Here the CDR3 DNA reads TGTGCCAGCAGCTCCCGGACTAGGAAGGAGGGAAAGTACTTC. It specifies CASSSRTRKEGKYF.